These T cell receptor beta chains were read from a single sample in a study of cytomegalovirus exposure and HLA in healthy donors. The protocol was immunoSEQ multiplex PCR, while the TCRdb copy is restricted to in-frame clones and leaves out a portion. The sample holds fewer than 200,000 clones, roughly 78% seen once. The specimen was PBMCs. Receptor source: a middle-aged man in good health and CMV-seropositive. CDR3s include the opening cysteine and the closing phenylalanine or tryptophan. Fields, in order: V gene, CDR3 protein.

V: TRBV2; CDR3: CASSEGQVRNYGYTF
V: TRBV6-5; CDR3: CASSYSRGGGYNEQFF
V: TRBV7-3; CDR3: CASSLKGGATPPYEQYF
V: TRBV10-3; CDR3: CAITDRGRDTEAFF
V: TRBV21-1; CDR3: CASSRVPGFMNTEAFF
V: TRBV5-6; CDR3: CASSLGGQVYNSPLHF
V: TRBV6-5; CDR3: CASRLQGASNQPQHF
V: TRBV5-1; CDR3: CASSPGTDYSPQHF
V: TRBV6-1; CDR3: CASSAPRRGNTGELFF
V: TRBV5-4; CDR3: CASSPGQVATGELFF
V: TRBV27; CDR3: CASSLRFGGEKLFF
V: TRBV19; CDR3: CASSIRHRVRPYEQYF
V: TRBV25-1; CDR3: CASSEAHGDTQYF
V: TRBV7-9; CDR3: CASSSVDRVEKLFF
V: TRBV11-2; CDR3: CASSFRDRWEELFF
V: TRBV5-8; CDR3: CASNLGTRGAQGNQPQHF
V: TRBV2; CDR3: CASSEAGGDDGYTF
V: TRBV9; CDR3: CASSVVTGNSMNTEAFF
V: TRBV6-6; CDR3: CASREGTGAAYEQYF
V: TRBV18; CDR3: CASLALQAEAEAFF
V: TRBV25-1; CDR3: CANRAGGTTDTQYF
V: TRBV9; CDR3: CASSKMGGASFQETQYF
V: TRBV7-2; CDR3: CASSVTGGSNEKLFF
V: TRBV27; CDR3: CASSPYTGQGVNIQYF
V: TRBV4-1; CDR3: CASSQGGRASTDTQYF
V: TRBV6-5; CDR3: CASSNRGRGEKLFF
V: TRBV2; CDR3: CAGLAPPGELFF
V: TRBV29-1; CDR3: CSSLGGETNEKLFF
V: TRBV18; CDR3: CASSPQRAAEQYF
V: TRBV11-2; CDR3: CASSLRGGAADMQYF
V: TRBV5-1; CDR3: CASSSGTGRSGKLFF
V: TRBV19; CDR3: CASSIQNKNGYTF
V: TRBV7-9; CDR3: CSSSSNLRGSGSPLHF
V: TRBV9; CDR3: CASSVGGTGLNYEQYF
V: TRBV15; CDR3: CATSSRLTPDTQYF
V: TRBV7-9; CDR3: CASSYPGQGAAEQYF
V: TRBV6-6; CDR3: CASSYNRAGANVLTF
V: TRBV5-8; CDR3: CASSQFREDTEAFF
V: TRBV19; CDR3: CASSIVGDVRYGYTF
V: TRBV29-1; CDR3: CSVEAGGKPDTQYF